The TCR beta chain under discussion was sequenced for a study of post-analysis software for immune sequencing data. Study background: Some patients lacked subtype; others had relapsing-remitting, secondary progressive or progressive-relapsing disease. Study-level points and caveats: Diversity measured as normalized Chao1 was significantly lower in multiple sclerosis patients than in controls. TRBV5-6, TRBV5-1 and TRBV20-1 belonged to a set of roughly five TRBV segments that were more frequent in patients than controls.

Germline lookup yields CDR1 ENHRY and CDR2 SYGVKD. V gave up 3 bases and J gave up 8 bases, with 14 bases separating them. The CDR3 is 14 amino acids. In the case of this clonotype: The antigen is unknown.

Built from TCR beta cDNA, the libraries had unique molecular identifiers in them. There were roughly 0.85 to 11 million T cells, and about half a million cDNA molecules came from them. TCRdb fed the PCR reads into MiXCR, producing one record per CDR3 protein. This repertoire shows 450,000 to 650,000 distinct CDR3 sequences, around 47% found once; its top ten account for 1.5% to 2%. The material sequenced was blood. The V call is TRBV10-3, the J call TRBJ2-1; no clear D gene. The sequence was obtained from a girl aged 5 to 17 with multiple sclerosis. CDR3 residues: CAISDMGKGDEQFF. CDR3 nucleotide sequence: TGTGCCATCAGTGATATGGGGAAGGGCGATGAGCAGTTCTTC.